A single sample is the source of the 14 T cell receptor beta chains below, sequenced in a study of cytomegalovirus exposure and HLA in healthy donors. Vbeta (60) and Jbeta (13) primers were used in the PCR. Sequencing used immunoSEQ multiplex PCR; TCRdb keeps in-frame clones, though not all of them. The sample yields roughly 130,000 clones, 8.5% to 10% seen once. Sequenced material: PBMCs. The receptors shown here come from a man in his forties in good health and CMV-seronegative.

The rearrangement joins TRBV2 to TRBJ1-5; D remains unclear. With 8 bases removed from V and 5 bases from J, the gap between germline ends came to 16 bases. Germline V gives CDR1 SNHLY, CDR2 FYNNEI. The CDR3 totals 14 residues. The CDR3 loop reads CASPGTKTYQPQHF. The CDR3, as DNA: TGTGCCAGCCCTGGAACAAAGACTTATCAGCCCCAGCATTTT.

This clone was seen a few times. J is TRBJ1-1 and V is TRBV19, with D perhaps matching TRBD1 (6 bases). CDR1 and CDR2 (germline): LNHDA, SQIVND (reference sequence). The CDR3 is made up of 15 amino acids. Deletions cut 0 bases from V and 0 bases from J, with 8 bases between. CDR3 DNA sequence: TGTGCCAGTAGTATAGAGACAGGTATGAACACTGAAGCTTTCTTT. It translates to CASSIETGMNTEAFF.

This clone was seen a few times. This chain uses TRBV10-3 with TRBJ1-1, with a weak D call TRBD1 (5 bases). This CDR3 contains 15 residues. The germline V gene has CDR1 ENHRY and CDR2 SYGVKD. With 4 bases removed from V and 3 bases from J, the gap between germline ends came to 15 bases. CDR3 sequence reads: CAISAMTAGDTEAFF. DNA for the CDR3: TGTGCCATCAGTGCCATGACAGCTGGGGACACTGAAGCTTTCTTT.

The chain uses TRBV4-2 and TRBJ1-5; possibly TRBD1 for D (5 bases). The germline CDR1 and CDR2 sequences are LGHNA and YNFKEQ. Trimming pared 1 base from V and 5 bases from J, leaving 12 bases between. The CDR3 covers 15 residues. This CDR3 is CASSQAGNLDQPQHF. In nucleotides, the CDR3 is TGTGCCAGCAGCCAAGCAGGGAACCTCGATCAGCCCCAGCATTTT.

This clone was found a few times. The chain uses TRBV10-3 and TRBJ1-1; 7 bases agree with TRBD1. In germline, CDR1 is ENHRY, CDR2 SYGVKD. The length of the CDR3 is 15 residues. With 9 bases clipped from V and 3 bases from J, the junction kept 13 bases outside the gene matches. The CDR3: CAISGASGGDTEAFF. CDR3 DNA sequence: TGTGCCATATCAGGGGCTTCAGGGGGTGACACTGAAGCTTTCTTT.

The chain combines TRBV7-8 with TRBJ2-7; D not certain. The CDR3 is made up of 14 amino acids. Germline loops: CDR1 SGHVS, CDR2 FQNEAQ. Trimming took off 0 bases at V and 2 bases at J, with 8 bases between the two ends. The CDR3 nucleotides are TGTGCCAGCAGCTTAGCGAAGCCCGCCTACGAGCAGTACTTC. Translation gives CASSLAKPAYEQYF.

The sample holds a few counts of this clone. The rearrangement uses TRBV19 and TRBJ1-1, with 7 positions matching TRBD1. The CDR3 length is 15 residues. V trimming: 6 bases; J trimming: 5 bases; junction bases outside the gene matches: 12. Germline lookup yields CDR1 LNHDA and CDR2 SQIVND (reference sequence). The CDR3 DNA reads as TGTGCCAGTAGAGGGGGCGCCGGGGTATATACTGAAGCTTTCTTT. Its translation: CASRGGAGVYTEAFF.

This clone was detected a few times. The CDR3 does not end in the conserved phenylalanine or tryptophan, so this is likely a read error. The chain couples TRBV4-1 to TRBJ1-1; no clear D. Germline V gene sequence: CDR1 MGHRA, CDR2 YSYEKL. This CDR3 comprises 14 residues. The CDR3 reads CASSQGRLKTEAFL. CDR3 DNA: TGCGCCAGCAGCCAAGGGAGACTGAAAACTGAAGCTTTCTTG.

The gene calls are TRBV19 and TRBJ2-5; a possible D gene is TRBD2 (6 bases). V lost 5 bases and J lost 4, with 20 bases in between. Per the germline V gene, CDR1 is LNHDA and CDR2 is SQIVND (reference sequence). This CDR3 is built from 16 residues. The CDR3 spells CASSPDMGGSGETQYF. The CDR3 nucleotides are TGTGCCAGTAGTCCTGACATGGGAGGTAGTGGAGAGACCCAGTACTTC.

The CDR3 region is CASSFTPDRTSGGYEQYF. Here the CDR3 DNA reads TGTGCCAGCAGCTTTACTCCAGACAGGACTAGCGGAGGCTACGAGCAGTACTTC. The rearrangement joins TRBV7-2 to TRBJ2-7; 10 positions agree with TRBD2. The CDR3 is made up of 18 amino acids. Per the germline V gene, CDR1 is SGHTA and CDR2 is FQGNSA. Germline trimming cut 3 bases from V and 3 bases from J; bases unmatched to any gene: 14.

This clone was counted only a few times. The DNA of the CDR3 is TGTGCCAGCAGCAAAGAAATGGAAGTCAGGAGGTACTATGGCTACACCTTC. This codes for CASSKEMEVRRYYGYTF. V usage is TRBV21-1 and J usage is TRBJ1-2. TRBV21-1 is a pseudogene locus. The CDR3 is 17 residues long.

The V and J genes are TRBV9 and TRBJ2-3, with TRBD2 identical over 14 bases. The CDR3 consists of 16 residues. Losses at the gene ends were 2 bases for V and 6 bases for J; bases not matched to a gene: 5. The germline CDR1 and CDR2 sequences are SGDLS and YYNGEE. The CDR3 nucleotides read TGTGCCAGCAGCGTGACTAGCGGGGGGGCCTTGGATACGCAGTATTTT. Amino acid sequence: CASSVTSGGALDTQYF. Filled out from reference TRBV9 and TRBJ2-3, the complete variable domain reads DSGVTQTPKHLITATGQRVTLRCSPRSGDLSVYWYQQSLDQGLQFLIQYYNGEERAKGNILERFSAQQFPDLHSELNLSSLELGDSALYFCASSVTSGGALDTQYFGPGTRLTVL.

V is TRBV19 and J is TRBJ2-2, with TRBD1 identical over 9 bases. CDR1 is LNHDA and CDR2 is SQIVND in the germline V gene (reference sequence). V gave up 5 bases and J gave up 6 bases; unmatched junction bases: 10. This CDR3 spans 16 amino acids. Here the CDR3 reads CASSPYRGRRSGELFF. The CDR3 DNA reads as TGTGCCAGTAGTCCTTACAGGGGGCGAAGATCCGGGGAGCTGTTTTTT.

The rearrangement uses TRBV11-3 and TRBJ1-1; D gene unclear. The CDR3 has 13 residues. CDR1 and CDR2 from the germline V gene are SGHNT and YENEEA. V shed 8 bases and J shed 4 bases, with 14 bases lying between them. The CDR3 DNA sequence: TGTGCCAGCGCCCGGGGAACGGGCACTGAAGCTTTCTTT. Amino acids: CASARGTGTEAFF.